These 15 T cell receptor beta chains came from one sample sequenced in a study of blood T cells in healthy people across ages. The authors ran a second PCR of 7 to 11 cycles using a sample-barcoded 5' primer and a J-beta primer mix. TCRdb recomputed calls from the 5' RACE reads with MiXCR, one row per CDR3 protein. Among roughly 1 million distinct CDR3 sequences listed, 25% were seen once. These data are also associated with another study on T cells of mothers and their children.

What was sequenced was blood. These receptors all stem from a girl aged 2 to 9 in good health.

This clonotype was recorded a few times. V gene TRBV7-6 combines with J gene TRBJ2-5; D uncertain. CDR3 length equals 15 residues. The ends were cut back, 1 base at V and 5 bases at J, with 14 bases in the middle. Germline CDR1 reads SGHVS; CDR2 reads FNYEAQ. The CDR3 coding sequence is TGTGCCAGCAGCTTAGAGGTCAGCGCCCGGGAGACCCAGTACTTC. Protein sequence: CASSLEVSARETQYF.

The CDR3 sequence: CASSGAGDNEQFF. The CDR3 region has the DNA TGTGCCAGCAGCGGGGCAGGGGACAATGAGCAGTTCTTC. This rearrangement joins TRBV9 to TRBJ2-1, with D maybe TRBD1 (6 bases). The ends were cut back, 3 bases at V and 5 bases at J, with 9 bases in the middle. This CDR3 spans 13 amino acids. Germline V gene sequence: CDR1 SGDLS, CDR2 YYNGEE.

Notes on this clonotype: The junction departs from germline at one end; a sequencing error may be responsible. This chain connects TRBV28 to TRBJ2-3; either TRBD1 or TRBD2 may fit D (5 bases each). In germline, CDR1 is MDHEN, CDR2 SYDVKM. This CDR3 spans 18 amino acids. In DNA, the CDR3 is TGTGCCAGCAGTTTACGGTTGAGGGTTGGATCTGGCACAGGTACGCAGTATTTT. Translation: CASSLRLRVGSGTGTQYF.

This clonotype showed up just a few times. The rearrangement uses TRBV13 and TRBJ2-1; D gene uncertain. CDR1 and CDR2 from the germline V gene are PRHDT and FYEKMQ (reference sequence). V was clipped by 3 bases and J by 7 bases, with 19 bases between them. The CDR3 covers 16 residues. The CDR3 sequence: CASSFLVSRMGNEQFF. The CDR3, as DNA: TGTGCCAGCAGCTTCCTAGTGTCGCGCATGGGGAATGAGCAGTTCTTC.

The chain recombines TRBV4-1 with TRBJ2-5; 11 bases match TRBD1. TRBJ2-1 matches the DNA end more closely, so the J call is doubtful. Germline lookup yields CDR1 MGHRA and CDR2 YSYEKL. The CDR3 length is 15 residues. The CDR3 bases are TGCGCCAGCAGCCAAGAGGGGGACAGGGGGTATGAGCAGTTCTTC. Translated, it gives CASSQEGDRGYEQFF.

The table lists this clonotype with a few counts. J is TRBJ1-6 and V is TRBV10-3; D is undetermined. The germline CDR1 and CDR2 sequences are ENHRY and SYGVKD. Trimming took off 3 bases at V and 0 bases at J, with 18 bases between the two ends. CDR3 length: 19 residues. This CDR3 is CAISERAAAPSSYNSPLHF. In DNA form, the CDR3 reads TGTGCCATCAGTGAAAGGGCGGCAGCACCGAGCTCCTATAATTCACCCCTCCACTTT.

This clonotype was observed many times. CDR3 bases: TGCGCCAGCAGCCAAGTCTCAGGAGCTAACTATGGCTACACCTTC. It yields the protein CASSQVSGANYGYTF. This rearrangement joins TRBV4-3 to TRBJ1-2; D unclear. The V gene's germline CDR1 is LGHNA and CDR2 YSLEER. The V and J ends lost 1 base and 0 bases respectively, with 9 bases between them. This CDR3 is built from 15 residues.

This clonotype came up a few times. The chain carries TRBV4-1 and TRBJ2-7; D is undetermined. Germline lookup yields CDR1 MGHRA and CDR2 YSYEKL. Deletions cut 1 base from V and 1 base from J, with 11 bases between. The CDR3 contains 15 residues. The CDR3 DNA reads TGCGCCAGCAGCCAAGGAATCGGCTTTTCCTACGAGCAGTACTTC. This gives the protein CASSQGIGFSYEQYF.

This clonotype appeared a few times. This chain links TRBV4-1 with TRBJ2-5, with a weak D call TRBD1 (5 bases). CDR1 and CDR2 from the germline V gene are MGHRA and YSYEKL. The CDR3 is 12 amino acids. Trimming shortened V by 5 bases and J by 2 bases, and 6 bases separated the two germline ends. The CDR3 loop reads CASSNRQETQYF. The CDR3 DNA follows: TGCGCCAGCAGCAACAGGCAAGAGACCCAGTACTTC.

This clonotype was seen a handful of times. The chain employs TRBV9 and TRBJ2-1; TRBD2 matches 10 bases. With V trimmed by 5 bases and J by 5 bases, 4 bases remained unmatched. CDR3 length equals 14 residues. Germline-derived CDR1 and CDR2 are SGDLS and YYNGEE. The CDR3 DNA reads TGTGCCAGCAGTTGGACTAGCGGTGACAATGAGCAGTTCTTC. This encodes CASSWTSGDNEQFF. The full variable domain, its missing parts supplied by reference TRBV9 and TRBJ2-1, is DSGVTQTPKHLITATGQRVTLRCSPRSGDLSVYWYQQSLDQGLQFLIQYYNGEERAKGNILERFSAQQFPDLHSELNLSSLELGDSALYFCASSWTSGDNEQFFGPGTRLTVL.

The chain couples TRBV29-1 to TRBJ1-2; no clear D. In germline, CDR1 is SQVTM, CDR2 ANQGSEA. The CDR3 contains 11 residues. Deletions cut 7 bases from V and 8 bases from J, with 14 bases between. The CDR3 region is CSADPEQGYTF. DNA for the CDR3: TGCAGCGCTGACCCGGAGCAGGGCTACACCTTC.

The chain couples TRBV7-9 to TRBJ2-1; 7 bases are a match to TRBD1. The length of the CDR3 is 14 residues. V was pared by 5 bases and J by 4 bases, with 5 bases of the junction left unmatched. The V gene's germline CDR1 is SEHNR and CDR2 FQNEAQ (reference sequence). The CDR3: CASSHPGQYNEQFF. In DNA, the CDR3 is TGTGCCAGCAGCCATCCGGGACAGTACAATGAGCAGTTCTTC.

This chain links TRBV5-1 with TRBJ1-4; maybe TRBD1 (5 bases). CDR3 size: 14 residues. V gave up 4 bases and J gave up 8 bases, with 15 bases separating them. Germline CDR1 is SGHRS and CDR2 is YFSETQ. Here the CDR3 DNA reads TGCGCCAGCAGCATAGGGGTAGCGGAAGAAAAACTGTTTTTT. It is translated as CASSIGVAEEKLFF.

About this clonotype: A junction boundary mismatches the germline segment, possibly from a read error. The CDR3 loop is CVSSSSFYGYTF. The CDR3, as DNA: TGTGTCAGCAGCTCCTCATTCTATGGCTACACCTTC. The chain recombines TRBV5-6 with TRBJ1-2; D remains unclear. Germline CDR1 reads SGHDT; CDR2 reads YYEEEE. The CDR3 contains 12 residues.

V is TRBV29-1 and J is TRBJ2-7, with D maybe TRBD2 (7 bases). With 1 base removed from V and 2 bases from J, the gap between germline ends came to 12 bases. Germline V CDR1 and CDR2: SQVTM, ANQGSEA. The CDR3 is made up of 14 amino acids. In DNA, the CDR3 is TGCAGCGTTGAAGGGGGGGGCAGGGCCTACGAGCAGTACTTC. Amino acids: CSVEGGGRAYEQYF.